This T cell receptor (beta chain) was profiled in a study of T cell responses to AZD1222 COVID-19 vaccine. Germline V gives CDR1 SQVTM, CDR2 ANQGSEA. The CDR3 consists of 13 residues. V lost 6 bases and J lost 6, with 14 bases in between. The assay was immunoSEQ multiplex PCR, and TCRdb's table has in-frame clones only and misses some. The repertoire consists of tens of thousands of clones, with 70% to 90% occurring once and the leading ten covering about 3.4%. The V call is TRBV29-1, the J call TRBJ1-4; D ambiguous. The sample was peripheral blood, taken 28 days after the second AZD1222 dose. This clonotype was obtained from an adult who received the AZD1222 COVID-19 vaccine. CDR3 sequence reads: CSVGRTGDEKLFF. DNA of the CDR3: TGCAGCGTAGGGAGGACCGGGGATGAAAAACTGTTTTTT.